The present TCR beta chain was sequenced within a study of Graves' ophthalmopathy and Graves' hyperthyroidism. Findings and limits, study-wide: For separating ophthalmopathy from stable hyperthyroidism, a 13-signature model gave 87.88% sensitivity and roughly 83% specificity.

This clonotype was counted at least ten times. The target antigen is unknown. CDR3 size: 13 residues. CDR1 SGHAT and CDR2 FQNNGV come from the germline V gene. The V end lost 5 bases, the J end lost 1 base, and 8 bases lay between the germline ends. Disease in donors with ophthalmopathy had moderate-to-severe activity, CAS ≥3, NOSPECS ≥4 and under 3 months' duration. The sequenced template was RNA, covering the TCR beta CDR3 region. The first round was an RT-PCR with HTBI primers, and the second round was a multiplex PCR. In TCRdb, the multiplex PCR reads were re-called with MiXCR into one record per CDR3 protein. The sample contains under 350,000 distinct CDR3 sequences, roughly 15% of which appear only once.

The TCR was taken from an adult man with Graves' ophthalmopathy. The specimen was peripheral blood. This rearrangement joins TRBV11-2 to TRBJ2-5; D gene ambiguous. The DNA for the CDR3 is TGTGCCAGCAGCCTGCTCCGCCAAGAGACCCAGTACTTC. It is translated as CASSLLRQETQYF.